These 27 T cell receptor beta chains originate from one sample sequenced in a study of blood T cells in healthy people across ages. A J-beta primer mix and a sample-barcoded 5' primer were used in a second PCR of about 7 to 12 cycles. From the 5' RACE reads, TCRdb called clonotypes with MiXCR, one entry per CDR3 protein. Here the sample spans nearly 1 million distinct CDR3 sequences, roughly 51% being singletons. Material for sequencing was blood. The source is a woman between 55 and 75 years old in good health.

The J gene is TRBJ2-7, the V gene TRBV25-1; a possible D gene is TRBD2 (5 bases). The CDR3 covers 14 residues. V was clipped by 6 bases and J by 3 bases, with 15 bases between them. The germline gives CDR1 MGHDK, CDR2 SYGVNS. This CDR3 is CASRESGLGYEQYF. The DNA of the CDR3 is TGTGCCAGCAGGGAGAGCGGCTTGGGCTACGAGCAGTACTTC.

The chain is built from TRBV24-1 and TRBJ1-2, with 7 bases fitting TRBD1. The trim removed 3 bases at V and 8 bases at J, leaving 8 bases unmatched. The CDR3 length is 14 residues. Germline lookup yields CDR1 KGHDR and CDR2 SFDVKD. The CDR3 loop is CATSDKTTGLGYTF. Written as DNA, the CDR3 is TGTGCCACCAGTGATAAGACGACAGGGTTAGGCTACACCTTC.

The rearrangement joins TRBV24-1 to TRBJ1-1, with a possible D match to TRBD1 (5 bases). The CDR3 runs to 13 residues. Germline V gives CDR1 KGHDR, CDR2 SFDVKD. V gave up 7 bases and J gave up 6 bases, with 14 bases separating them. CDR3 amino acids: CATRTSGGAEAFF. In DNA, the CDR3 is TGTGCCACCAGAACCTCAGGAGGGGCTGAAGCTTTCTTT.

This clonotype has more than one count but fewer than ten. The chain links TRBV29-1 to TRBJ2-5, with unresolved D. CDR3 size: 12 residues. Per the germline V gene, CDR1 is SQVTM and CDR2 is ANQGSEA. Trimming pared 2 bases from V and 7 bases from J, leaving 11 bases between. The CDR3 region is CSVETRRGTQYF. CDR3 nucleotide sequence: TGCAGCGTTGAAACTCGAAGAGGGACCCAGTACTTC.

This chain uses TRBV5-1 with TRBJ2-1; 8 bases line up with TRBD2. CDR3 length: 15 residues. Germline V gives CDR1 SGHRS, CDR2 YFSETQ. V gave up 5 bases and J gave up 5 bases; unmatched junction bases: 9. This CDR3 reads CASRESGRLDNEQFF. The CDR3 DNA reads as TGCGCCAGCAGAGAAAGCGGGAGACTCGACAATGAGCAGTTCTTC.

This clonotype showed up just a few times. The J gene is TRBJ2-7, the V gene TRBV10-3; D remains ambiguous. Germline CDR1 ENHRY, CDR2 SYGVKD. The CDR3 has 10 amino acids. Trimming shortened V by 10 bases and J by 7 bases, and 11 bases separated the two germline ends. The CDR3 protein is CANRRSEQYF. For the CDR3, the DNA is TGTGCCAACCGACGTAGTGAGCAGTACTTC.

The V call is TRBV7-2, the J call TRBJ2-3; the D gene could be TRBD1 or TRBD2 (6 bases each). Trimming left V 1 base short and J 7 bases short, with 18 bases between. Per the germline V gene, CDR1 is SGHTA and CDR2 is FQGNSA. The CDR3 has 16 amino acids. CDR3 loop: CASSLVTGALANTQYF. CDR3 DNA: TGTGCCAGCAGCTTAGTGACGGGGGCCCTAGCAAATACGCAGTATTTT.

This chain joins TRBV11-2 and TRBJ1-1, with TRBD1 matching over 7 bases. Unmatched junction bases numbered 4, after V lost 5 bases and J lost 7 bases. The V gene's germline CDR1 is SGHAT and CDR2 FQNNGV. This CDR3 comprises 12 residues. The CDR3 DNA sequence: TGTGCCAGCAGCCCAGGACAGGATGAAGCTTTCTTT. It encodes CASSPGQDEAFF.

The chain employs TRBV20-1 and TRBJ1-5; D gene ambiguous. This CDR3 region has 15 residues. Trimming removed 1 base from V and 2 bases from J, with 12 bases in between. Germline CDR1 and CDR2: DFQATT and SNEGSKA (reference sequence). The CDR3 DNA is TGCAGTGCTAGAGCGAGAAGGTTCGGCAATCAGCCCCAGCATTTT. Encoded protein: CSARARRFGNQPQHF.

Concerning this clonotype: This is likely a read error, given that the CDR3 carries no conserved phenylalanine or tryptophan at its end. CDR3 nucleotides: TGTGCCAGCAGCCAGTATAGGGGTGGATCCTACAATGAGCAGTTCCTC. Translation: CASSQYRGGSYNEQFL. The V call is TRBV11-2, the J call TRBJ2-1, with D possibly being TRBD1 (5 bases). Germline CDR1 and CDR2: SGHAT and FQNNGV. The CDR3 spans 16 residues. V shed 5 bases and J shed 1 base, with 15 bases lying between them.

This clonotype was found many times. The rearrangement joins TRBV2 to TRBJ1-5; D unresolved. CDR3 size: 13 residues. Germline V gives CDR1 SNHLY, CDR2 FYNNEI. The ends were cut back, 7 bases at V and 6 bases at J, with 13 bases in the middle. CDR3 sequence reads: CASTRGPVQPQHF. As DNA, the CDR3 is TGTGCCAGCACGAGAGGACCTGTTCAGCCCCAGCATTTT.

This clonotype was seen more than once but under ten times. Here the CDR3 DNA reads TGCGCCAGCAGCCCCGACAGGGGTGACGAGCAGTACTTC. Translation gives CASSPDRGDEQYF. This chain links TRBV4-1 with TRBJ2-7, with 8 positions matching TRBD1. Germline lookup yields CDR1 MGHRA and CDR2 YSYEKL. V gave up 4 bases and J gave up 5 bases; unmatched junction bases: 4. The CDR3 sequence is 13 residues long.

This clonotype was recorded a few times. The J gene is TRBJ2-3, the V gene TRBV5-1; tentative D call: TRBD2 (5 bases). V was clipped by 5 bases and J by 2 bases, with 15 bases between them. Per the germline V gene, CDR1 is SGHRS and CDR2 is YFSETQ. The CDR3 totals 15 residues. The CDR3 DNA reads as TGCGCCAGCAGTGCCCCAGCGGTTAACACAGATACGCAGTATTTT. Residues: CASSAPAVNTDTQYF.

The chain couples TRBV19 to TRBJ2-3, with a possible D match to TRBD2 (6 bases). From germline, CDR1 is LNHDA and CDR2 SQIVND (reference sequence). Trimming took 6 bases from V and 1 from J, leaving 14 bases between them. This CDR3 has 15 amino acids. The CDR3 region is CASRAGTRGTDTQYF. The CDR3 DNA reads TGTGCCAGTAGGGCGGGGACGCGGGGCACAGATACGCAGTATTTT.

This clonotype has more than one count but fewer than ten. The chain carries TRBV29-1 and TRBJ2-3; D unclear. Per germline, CDR1 SQVTM and CDR2 ANQGSEA. Trimming removed 5 bases at V and 2 bases at J, with 8 bases between. The CDR3 spans 12 residues. CDR3 protein: CSVSRFTDTQYF. Here the CDR3 DNA reads TGCAGCGTTAGTAGGTTCACAGATACGCAGTATTTT.

This chain uses TRBV4-1 with TRBJ2-4; TRBD1 matches at 9 bases. The J call may be incorrect, as the DNA end agrees better with TRBJ2-7. The germline gives CDR1 MGHRA, CDR2 YSYEKL. There are 16 residues in the CDR3. CDR3 residues: CASSPPLGQGYYEQYF. The CDR3 nucleotides are TGCGCCAGCAGCCCCCCTCTGGGACAGGGATACTACGAGCAGTACTTC.

The CDR3 DNA reads as TGTGCCAGCAGTTATCGCCAGGGAATGAACACTGAAGCTTTCTTT. Protein product: CASSYRQGMNTEAFF. The genes are TRBV6-5 and TRBJ1-1; maybe TRBD1 (5 bases). CDR1 and CDR2 (germline): MNHEY, SVGAGI. The CDR3 loop spans 15 amino acids. V shed 3 bases and J shed 0 bases, with 11 bases lying between them.

The V call is TRBV29-1, the J call TRBJ2-1, with 10 bases matching TRBD2. The germline V gene encodes CDR1 SQVTM and CDR2 ANQGSEA. The CDR3 length is 14 residues. The trim removed 4 bases at V and 9 bases at J, leaving 9 bases unmatched. CDR3 sequence reads: CSVGASGRLSEQFF. In DNA, the CDR3 is TGCAGCGTTGGGGCTAGCGGGAGACTTAGTGAGCAGTTCTTC.

About this clonotype: The junction departs from germline at one end; a sequencing error may be responsible. This rearrangement joins TRBV28 to TRBJ2-6, with 8 bases matching TRBD1. CDR1 is MDHEN, CDR2 SYDVKM, per germline. The CDR3 contains 18 residues. The CDR3 DNA is TGTGCCAGTAGTTTGGCAGGGACAGGTTTTTATGGGGCCAACGTCCTGACTTTC. Translating it yields CASSLAGTGFYGANVLTF.

The chain links TRBV7-2 to TRBJ2-3; D is undetermined. Trimming left V 2 bases short and J 10 bases short, with 13 bases between. This CDR3 spans 13 amino acids. Germline V gene lookup returns CDR1 SGHTA and CDR2 FQGNSA. CDR3 sequence (DNA): TGTGCCAGCAGCTTAAGGTCTTTCGAGGCGCAGTATTTT. This codes for CASSLRSFEAQYF. The full variable domain, with the rest looked up from reference TRBV7-2 and TRBJ2-3, is GAGVSQSPSNKVTEKGKDVELRCDPISGHTALYWYRQSLGQGLEFLIYFQGNSAPDKSGLPSDRFSAERTGGSVSTLTIQRTQQEDSAVYLCASSLRSFEAQYFGPGTRLTVL.

The genes are TRBV6-4 and TRBJ2-7; tentatively, D is TRBD2 (6 bases). CDR1 MRHNA and CDR2 SNTAGT come from the germline V gene. The CDR3 loop spans 15 amino acids. Between the trimmed V and J ends, which lost 2 bases and 3 bases, there was a span of 14 bases. The CDR3 here is CASSDGAGCLYEQYF. The CDR3 DNA follows: TGTGCCAGCAGTGACGGTGCGGGGTGCCTCTACGAGCAGTACTTC.

The chain has TRBV19 and TRBJ1-6, with TRBD1 as a possible D gene (5 bases). Per germline, CDR1 LNHDA and CDR2 SQIVND (reference sequence). V lost 8 bases and J 8 bases, leaving 16 bases between the germline ends. This CDR3 has 14 amino acids. The CDR3: CASSIRDGYSPLHF. CDR3 nucleotides: TGTGCCAGTTCTATCCGGGACGGGTATTCACCCCTCCACTTT.

The V call is TRBV29-1, the J call TRBJ2-5; 13 nucleotides match TRBD2. The CDR3 totals 16 residues. J gave up 4 bases and V 8 bases, and 13 bases lay outside the gene matches. Germline assignment: CDR1 SQVTM and CDR2 ANQGSEA. The CDR3, as DNA: TGCAGCACTCGTCTAACTAGCGGGAGGGCTTCAGAGACCCAGTACTTC. This codes for CSTRLTSGRASETQYF.

The V call is TRBV4-2, the J call TRBJ2-3; D is possibly TRBD1 or TRBD2 (5 bases each). The CDR3 runs to 19 residues. Germline CDR1 is LGHNA and CDR2 is YNFKEQ. V lost 0 bases and J 1 base, leaving 20 bases between the germline ends. The DNA of the CDR3 is TGTGCCAGCAGCCAAGACCAAACCGGGGCCCCCCAGGGCACAGATACGCAGTATTTT. This translates into CASSQDQTGAPQGTDTQYF.

The chain carries TRBV9 and TRBJ2-1; TRBD1 aligns across 11 bases. The CDR3 is 16 amino acids. The trim removed 3 bases at V and 3 bases at J, leaving 5 bases unmatched. In germline, CDR1 is SGDLS, CDR2 YYNGEE. The CDR3 DNA reads TGTGCCAGCAGCGGAACCGGGACAGGGGGCTACAATGAGCAGTTCTTC. Protein product: CASSGTGTGGYNEQFF.

In its sample, this clonotype was seen a few times. The rearrangement uses TRBV13 and TRBJ2-5; D unresolved. The CDR3 length is 17 residues. V was trimmed by 0 bases and J by 2 bases, leaving 16 bases between them. The germline V gene has CDR1 PRHDT and CDR2 FYEKMQ (reference sequence). In nucleotides, the CDR3 is TGTGCCAGCAGCTTAGGTCGGCAGGCGAGCCTTCAAGAGACCCAGTACTTC. Amino acids: CASSLGRQASLQETQYF.

There are a few counts of this clonotype. The rearrangement uses TRBV3-1 and TRBJ2-3; D is unresolved. This CDR3 has 15 amino acids. Germline loops: CDR1 LGHDT, CDR2 YNNKEL (reference sequence). Trimming pared 1 base from V and 0 bases from J, leaving 8 bases between. CDR3 residues: CASSQGVRSTDTQYF. In DNA form, the CDR3 reads TGTGCCAGCAGCCAAGGTGTCCGGAGCACAGATACGCAGTATTTT.